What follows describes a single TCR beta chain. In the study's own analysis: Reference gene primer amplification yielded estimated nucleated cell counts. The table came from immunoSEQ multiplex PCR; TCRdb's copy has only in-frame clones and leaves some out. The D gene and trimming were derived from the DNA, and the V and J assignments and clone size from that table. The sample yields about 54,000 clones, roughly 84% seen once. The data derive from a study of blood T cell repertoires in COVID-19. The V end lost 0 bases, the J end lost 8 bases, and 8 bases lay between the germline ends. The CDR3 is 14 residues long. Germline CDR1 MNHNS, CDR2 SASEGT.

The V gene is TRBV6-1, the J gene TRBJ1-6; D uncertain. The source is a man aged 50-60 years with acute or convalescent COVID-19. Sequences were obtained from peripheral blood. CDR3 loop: CASSEAVRDSPLHF. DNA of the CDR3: TGTGCCAGCAGTGAAGCAGTACGGGATTCACCCCTCCACTTT.